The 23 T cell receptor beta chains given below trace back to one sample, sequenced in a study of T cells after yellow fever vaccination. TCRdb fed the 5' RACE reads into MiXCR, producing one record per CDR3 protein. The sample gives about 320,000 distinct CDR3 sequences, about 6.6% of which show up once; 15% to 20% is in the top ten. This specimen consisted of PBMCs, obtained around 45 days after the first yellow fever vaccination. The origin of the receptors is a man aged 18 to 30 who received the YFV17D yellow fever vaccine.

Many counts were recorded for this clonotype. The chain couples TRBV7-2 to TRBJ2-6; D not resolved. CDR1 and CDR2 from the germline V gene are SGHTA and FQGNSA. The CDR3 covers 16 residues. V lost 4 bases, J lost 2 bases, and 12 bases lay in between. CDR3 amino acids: CASSSLWGTGANVLTF. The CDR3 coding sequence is TGTGCCAGCAGCTCCCTGTGGGGTACTGGGGCCAACGTCCTGACTTTC.

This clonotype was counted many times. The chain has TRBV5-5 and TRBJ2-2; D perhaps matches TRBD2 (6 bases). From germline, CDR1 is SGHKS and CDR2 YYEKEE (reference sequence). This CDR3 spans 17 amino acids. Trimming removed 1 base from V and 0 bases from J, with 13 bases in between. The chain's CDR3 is CASSLTPGGANTGELFF. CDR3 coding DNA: TGTGCCAGCAGCTTGACCCCCGGGGGTGCGAACACCGGGGAGCTGTTTTTT.

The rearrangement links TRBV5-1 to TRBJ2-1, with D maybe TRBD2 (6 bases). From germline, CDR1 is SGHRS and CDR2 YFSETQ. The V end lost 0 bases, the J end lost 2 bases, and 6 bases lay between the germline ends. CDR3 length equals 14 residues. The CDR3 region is CASSLGTTYNEQFF. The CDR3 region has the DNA TGCGCCAGCAGCTTGGGGACTACCTACAATGAGCAGTTCTTC.

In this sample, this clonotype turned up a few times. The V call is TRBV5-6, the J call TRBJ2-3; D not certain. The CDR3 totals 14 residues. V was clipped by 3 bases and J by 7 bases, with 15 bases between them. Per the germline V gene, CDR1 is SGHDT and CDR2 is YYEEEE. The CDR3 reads CASSWPADTNTQYF. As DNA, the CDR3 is TGTGCCAGCAGCTGGCCGGCCGACACCAATACGCAGTATTTT.

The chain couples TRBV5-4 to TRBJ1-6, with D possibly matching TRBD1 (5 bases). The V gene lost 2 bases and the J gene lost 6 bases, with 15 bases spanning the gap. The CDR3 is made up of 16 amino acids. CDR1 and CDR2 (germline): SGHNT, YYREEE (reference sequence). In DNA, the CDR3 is TGTGCCAGCAGCTTACCGGGACGGCGATTTAATTCACCCCTCCACTTT. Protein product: CASSLPGRRFNSPLHF.

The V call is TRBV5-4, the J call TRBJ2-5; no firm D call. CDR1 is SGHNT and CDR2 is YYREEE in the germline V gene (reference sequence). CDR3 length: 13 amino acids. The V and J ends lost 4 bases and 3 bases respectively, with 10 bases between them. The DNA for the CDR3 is TGTGCCAGCAGCCCTCGGTTAGAAGAGACCCAGTACTTC. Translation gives CASSPRLEETQYF.

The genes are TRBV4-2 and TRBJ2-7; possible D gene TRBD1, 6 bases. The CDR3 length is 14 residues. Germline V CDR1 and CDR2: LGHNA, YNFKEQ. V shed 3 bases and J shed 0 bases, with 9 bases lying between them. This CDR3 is CASSQDRSSYEQYV. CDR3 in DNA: TGTGCCAGCAGCCAGGACAGAAGCTCCTACGAGCAGTACGTC.

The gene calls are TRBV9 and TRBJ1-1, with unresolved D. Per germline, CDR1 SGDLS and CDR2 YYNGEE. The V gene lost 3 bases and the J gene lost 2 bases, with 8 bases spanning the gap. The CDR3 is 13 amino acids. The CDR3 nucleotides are TGTGCCAGCAGCGACACACACAACACTGAAGCTTTCTTT. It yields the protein CASSDTHNTEAFF.

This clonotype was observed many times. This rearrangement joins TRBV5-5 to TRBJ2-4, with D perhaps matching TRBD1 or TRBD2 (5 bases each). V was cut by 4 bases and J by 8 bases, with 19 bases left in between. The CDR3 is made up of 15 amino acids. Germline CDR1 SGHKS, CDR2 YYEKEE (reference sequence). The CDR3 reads CASSPLGEPWDIQYF. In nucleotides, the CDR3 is TGTGCCAGCAGCCCCCTGGGGGAGCCATGGGACATTCAGTACTTC.

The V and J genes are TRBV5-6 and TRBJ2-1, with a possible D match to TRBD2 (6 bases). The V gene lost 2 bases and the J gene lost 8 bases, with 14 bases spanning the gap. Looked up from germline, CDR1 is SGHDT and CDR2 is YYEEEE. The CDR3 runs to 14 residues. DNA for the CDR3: TGTGCCAGCAGCTTCGGAGGGACGGGAGATGAGCAGTTCTTC. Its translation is CASSFGGTGDEQFF.

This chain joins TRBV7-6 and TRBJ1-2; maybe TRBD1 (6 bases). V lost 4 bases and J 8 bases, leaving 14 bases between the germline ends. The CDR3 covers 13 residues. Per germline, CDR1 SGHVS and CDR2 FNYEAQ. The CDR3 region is CASSSFLRGGYTF. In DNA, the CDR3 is TGTGCCAGCAGCTCTTTCCTCAGGGGAGGCTACACCTTC.

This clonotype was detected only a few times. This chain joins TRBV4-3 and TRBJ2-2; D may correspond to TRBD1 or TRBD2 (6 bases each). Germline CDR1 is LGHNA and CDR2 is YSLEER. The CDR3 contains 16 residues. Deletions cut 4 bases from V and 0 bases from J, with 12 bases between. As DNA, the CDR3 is TGCGCCAGCAGCCTTTCCGGGGGCTCGAACACCGGGGAGCTGTTTTTT. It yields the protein CASSLSGGSNTGELFF.

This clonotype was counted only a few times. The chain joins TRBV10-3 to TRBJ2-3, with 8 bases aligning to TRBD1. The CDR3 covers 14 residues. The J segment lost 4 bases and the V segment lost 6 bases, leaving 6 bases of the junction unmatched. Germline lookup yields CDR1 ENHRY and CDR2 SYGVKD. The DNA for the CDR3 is TGTGCCATCAGGACAGGGGAGGTGGCAGATACGCAGTATTTT. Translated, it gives CAIRTGEVADTQYF.

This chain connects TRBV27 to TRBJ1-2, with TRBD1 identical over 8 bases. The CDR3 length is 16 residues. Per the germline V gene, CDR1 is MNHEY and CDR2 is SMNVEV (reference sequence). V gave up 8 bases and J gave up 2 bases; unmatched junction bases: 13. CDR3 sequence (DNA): TGTGCCAGCGGAATCCTGCAGGGACAGGTCAACTATGGCTACACCTTC. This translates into CASGILQGQVNYGYTF.

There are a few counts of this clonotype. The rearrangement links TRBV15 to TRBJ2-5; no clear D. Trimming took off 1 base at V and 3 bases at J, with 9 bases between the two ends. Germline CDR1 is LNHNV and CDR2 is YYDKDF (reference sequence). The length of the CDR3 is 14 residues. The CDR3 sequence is CATSRGTLKETQYF. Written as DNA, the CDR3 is TGTGCCACCAGCAGAGGGACGTTGAAAGAGACCCAGTACTTC.

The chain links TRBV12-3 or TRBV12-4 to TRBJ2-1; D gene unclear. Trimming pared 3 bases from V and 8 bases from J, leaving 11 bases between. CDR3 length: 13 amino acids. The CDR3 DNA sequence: TGTGCCAGCAGTTTTGATAGGGTCGATGAGCAGTTCTTC. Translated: CASSFDRVDEQFF.

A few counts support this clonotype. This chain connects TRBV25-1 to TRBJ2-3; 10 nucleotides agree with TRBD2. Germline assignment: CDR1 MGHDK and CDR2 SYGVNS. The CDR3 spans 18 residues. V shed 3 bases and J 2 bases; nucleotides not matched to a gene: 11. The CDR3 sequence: CASSEVPGTSEDTDTQYF. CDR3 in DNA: TGTGCCAGCAGTGAGGTCCCCGGGACTAGCGAAGACACAGATACGCAGTATTTT. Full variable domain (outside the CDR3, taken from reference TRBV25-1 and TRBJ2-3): EADIYQTPRYLVIGTGKKITLECSQTMGHDKMYWYQQDPGMELHLIHYSYGVNSTEKGDLSSESTVSRIRTEHFPLTLESARPSHTSQYLCASSEVPGTSEDTDTQYFGPGTRLTVL.

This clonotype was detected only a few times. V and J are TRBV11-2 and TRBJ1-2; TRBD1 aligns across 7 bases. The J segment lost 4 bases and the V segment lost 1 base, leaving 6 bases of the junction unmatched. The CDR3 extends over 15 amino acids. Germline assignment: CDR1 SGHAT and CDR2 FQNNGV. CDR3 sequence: CASSLGGQSVYGYTF. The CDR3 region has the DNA TGTGCCAGCAGCTTAGGGGGACAGTCCGTCTATGGCTACACCTTC.

The CDR3 loop reads CASSPRHILNYPGEQYF. CDR3 bases: TGTGCCAGCAGCCCCCGACACATTCTTAATTATCCTGGCGAGCAGTACTTC. The rearrangement links TRBV6-1 to TRBJ2-7; D remains unclear. Trimming removed 6 bases from V and 6 bases from J, with 27 bases in between. CDR1 and CDR2 from the germline V gene are MNHNS and SASEGT. This CDR3 region has 17 residues.

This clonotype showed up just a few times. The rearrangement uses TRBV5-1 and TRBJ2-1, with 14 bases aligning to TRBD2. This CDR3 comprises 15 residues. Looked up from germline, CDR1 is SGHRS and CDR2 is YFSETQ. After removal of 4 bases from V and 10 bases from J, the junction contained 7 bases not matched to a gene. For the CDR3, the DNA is TGCGCCAGCAGCCAAAGACTAGCGGGGGGGCGGGAGCAGTTCTTC. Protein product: CASSQRLAGGREQFF.

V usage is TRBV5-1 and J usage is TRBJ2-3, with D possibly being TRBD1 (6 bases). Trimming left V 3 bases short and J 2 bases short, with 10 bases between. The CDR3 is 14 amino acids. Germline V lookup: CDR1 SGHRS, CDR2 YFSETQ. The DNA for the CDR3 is TGCGCCAGCAGCTCTGGACAGACCACAGATACGCAGTATTTT. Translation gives CASSSGQTTDTQYF.

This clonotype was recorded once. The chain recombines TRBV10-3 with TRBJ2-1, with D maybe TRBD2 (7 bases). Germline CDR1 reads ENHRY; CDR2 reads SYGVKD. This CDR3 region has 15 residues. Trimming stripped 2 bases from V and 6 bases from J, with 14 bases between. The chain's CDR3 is CAISERGGLGNEQFF. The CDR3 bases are TGTGCCATCAGTGAGAGGGGGGGATTGGGCAATGAGCAGTTCTTC.

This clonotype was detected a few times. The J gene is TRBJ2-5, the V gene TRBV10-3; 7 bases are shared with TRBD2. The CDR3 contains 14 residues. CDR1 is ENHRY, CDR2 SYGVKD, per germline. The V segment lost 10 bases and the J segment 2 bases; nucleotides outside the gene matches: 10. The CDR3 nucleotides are TGTGCCACCATGCGGCCGGGGGGTCAAGAGACCCAGTACTTC. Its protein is CATMRPGGQETQYF.